This TCR beta chain was observed in a study of early T cells in non-severe SARS-CoV-2 infection. TCRdb reprocessed the 5' RACE reads via MiXCR and lists one record per CDR3 protein. The table records 100,000 to 130,000 distinct CDR3 sequences, around 10% of them present only once. This clonotype has just a few counts. This CDR3 is 14 amino acids long. The germline gives CDR1 GTSNPN, CDR2 SVGIG (reference sequence). V was clipped by 2 bases and J by 3 bases, with 14 bases between them. The sequencing input was whole blood. The chain combines TRBV30 with TRBJ2-7, with a possible D match to TRBD2 (5 bases). The receptor was derived from an adult who was a healthcare worker with PCR-confirmed SARS-CoV-2 infection or an uninfected control (not recorded which). Here the CDR3 reads CAWSWPLGDYEQYF. The CDR3 coding sequence is TGTGCCTGGAGTTGGCCTCTGGGAGACTACGAGCAGTACTTC.